The table lists the clone carrying this T cell receptor (beta chain) with many counts. Its specificity is not known. The V and J ends lost 5 bases and 0 bases, in that order; junction bases with no gene match: 3. Germline CDR1 and CDR2: SGHRS and YFSETQ. CDR3 length equals 14 residues. Each TCR beta library was made by quantitative 5'-RACE that incorporated molecular barcodes. TCRdb processed the 5' RACE reads anew with MiXCR; each CDR3 protein has one entry. The table records 250,000 to 400,000 distinct CDR3 sequences, 11% of them present only once. The data were obtained in a study of CD8 T cells in ankylosing spondylitis. General study results and limits: In reactive arthritis synovial fluid and blood, some motif variants had been reported before. Several highly homologous variants made up a TCR beta motif that seemed to typify ankylosing spondylitis blood. The disease-linked clones had a CD8+ phenotype and low blood frequencies.

Sequencing was carried out using blood, either unsorted or a sorted T cell fraction (not recorded which). The gene calls are TRBV5-1 and TRBJ2-3; 7 bases agree with TRBD1. This TCR derives from a female donor with ankylosing spondylitis or in good health (not recorded which). The CDR3 nucleotides read TGCGCCAGCAGTCCGGGACAGAGCACAGATACGCAGTATTTT. It is translated as CASSPGQSTDTQYF.